One and the same sample provided the 16 T cell receptor beta chains below, sequenced in a study of cytomegalovirus exposure and HLA in healthy donors. PCR amplification relied on 60 Vbeta primers (plus 13 Jbeta primers). The data were produced by immunoSEQ multiplex PCR, yet TCRdb's version contains in-frame clones alone and is incomplete. The top ten hold around 2.1% of the sample, which has approximately 200,000 clones, over 70% seen once. Sequencing input: PBMCs. The receptors come from a woman aged 18-29 years in good health and CMV-seropositive.

The chain couples TRBV11-1 to TRBJ2-2; D perhaps matches TRBD2 (6 bases). Looked up from germline, CDR1 is SGHAT and CDR2 is FQDESV (reference sequence). The CDR3 consists of 17 residues. V was shortened by 4 bases and J by 4 bases, with 19 bases between the two germline ends. The CDR3, as DNA: TGTGCCAGCAGCTCCGGGCGGGGAGTAGCCTTCACCGGGGAGCTGTTTTTT. Protein: CASSSGRGVAFTGELFF.

This sequence joins TRBV7-9 and TRBJ1-1, with TRBD1 identical over 9 bases. Germline V gives CDR1 SEHNR, CDR2 FQNEAQ (reference sequence). The CDR3 is 14 residues long. J lost 4 bases, V lost 6 bases, and 6 bases had no gene match. The DNA of the CDR3 is TGTGCCAGCAGTGAACAGGGGGCAGGCACTGAAGCTTTCTTT. Protein: CASSEQGAGTEAFF.

The sample holds one count of this clone. The rearrangement uses TRBV6-1 and TRBJ2-1, with no clear D. The V end lost 4 bases, the J end lost 4 bases, and 5 bases lay between the germline ends. The germline V gene encodes CDR1 MNHNS and CDR2 SASEGT. CDR3 length: 12 residues. For the CDR3, the DNA is TGTGCCAGCAGTGCGGTGTACAATGAGCAGTTCTTC. Translation gives CASSAVYNEQFF.

As for this clone: Germline is not matched at one junction end, which may reflect a read error. The CDR3 is CASSSDGRSGANGLTF. The CDR3 region has the DNA TGTGCCAGCAGCTCTGACGGTCGCTCTGGGGCCAACGGCCTGACTTTC. V and J are TRBV7-6 and TRBJ2-6, with a possible D match to TRBD1 (5 bases). In germline, CDR1 is SGHVS, CDR2 FNYEAQ. The CDR3 is made up of 16 amino acids.

The rearrangement uses TRBV21-1 and TRBJ2-7; the D call TRBD1 from the table was never checked on the DNA. TRBV21-1 is a pseudogene segment. This CDR3 has 20 residues. The CDR3 sequence is CASSEDGPAGTAAAPTQQYF. CDR3 nucleotide sequence: TGTGCCAGCAGCGAGGATGGCCCAGCCGGGACAGCGGCGGCCCCTACGCAGCAGTACTTC.

About this clone: The junction differs from germline at one of its ends, possibly a read error. The chain uses TRBV7-9 and TRBJ1-5, with D possibly matching TRBD1 (5 bases). Per germline, CDR1 SEHNR and CDR2 FQNEAQ (reference sequence). The CDR3 consists of 16 residues. Here the CDR3 reads CSSSLGRGTSNQPQHF. DNA of the CDR3: TGTTCCAGCAGCTTAGGGCGGGGGACTAGCAATCAGCCCCAGCATTTT.

J is TRBJ2-7 and V is TRBV6-6, with D possibly being TRBD1 (5 bases). The ends were cut back, 0 bases at V and 4 bases at J, with 10 bases in the middle. Per the germline V gene, CDR1 is MNHNY and CDR2 is SVGAGI (reference sequence). The CDR3 loop spans 14 amino acids. CDR3 amino acids: CASSYSGVGYEQYF. The DNA for the CDR3 is TGTGCCAGCAGTTACTCAGGGGTTGGGTACGAGCAGTACTTC.

This sequence joins TRBV5-1 and TRBJ2-3; TRBD1 aligns across 8 bases. The CDR3 runs 19 residues. Trimming at V came to 0 bases and at J to 5 bases, leaving 17 bases not matched to a gene. From germline, CDR1 is SGHRS and CDR2 YFSETQ. The CDR3 nucleotides read TGCGCCAGCAGCTTGGCAGCAGGGGGCGCGGTCATTTCAGGAGATACGCAGTATTTT. Translated: CASSLAAGGAVISGDTQYF.

The genes are TRBV30 and TRBJ2-4; D gene ambiguous. Trimming left V 3 bases short and J 0 bases short, with 21 bases between. Looked up from germline, CDR1 is GTSNPN and CDR2 is SVGIG (reference sequence). This CDR3 is 18 amino acids long. CDR3 nucleotides: TGTGCCTGGAGCGAGACGCGGCAGCCAGCCCTAGCCAAAAACATTCAGTACTTC. Its translation: CAWSETRQPALAKNIQYF. The full variable domain, in which reference TRBV30 and TRBJ2-4 provide the parts outside the CDR3, is SQTIHQWPATLVQPVGSPLSLECTVEGTSNPNLYWYRQAAGRGLQLLFYSVGIGQISSEVPQNLSASRPQDRQFILSSKKLLLSDSGFYLCAWSETRQPALAKNIQYFGAGTRLSVL.

J is TRBJ1-4 and V is TRBV7-9; the match to TRBD1 covers 9 bases. There are 16 residues in the CDR3. The V segment lost 5 bases and the J segment 7 bases; nucleotides outside the gene matches: 11. Germline V gene sequence: CDR1 SEHNR, CDR2 FQNEAQ (reference sequence). CDR3 region: CASSPGTRDRAEKLFF. The DNA for the CDR3 is TGTGCCAGCAGCCCCGGCACCCGGGACAGGGCTGAAAAACTGTTTTTT. The full variable domain, with the rest looked up from reference TRBV7-9 and TRBJ1-4, is DTGVSQNPRHKITKRGQNVTFRCDPISEHNRLYWYRQTLGQGPEFLTYFQNEAQLEKSRLLSDRFSAERPKGSFSTLEIQRTEQGDSAMYLCASSPGTRDRAEKLFFGSGTQLSVL.

The chain carries TRBV19 and TRBJ1-2, with 10 bases fitting TRBD1. Unmatched junction bases numbered 4, after V lost 5 bases and J lost 1 base. This CDR3 spans 15 amino acids. Germline V gene sequence: CDR1 LNHDA, CDR2 SQIVND (reference sequence). The CDR3 reads CASSARTGGNYGYTF. The CDR3 DNA is TGTGCCAGTAGTGCGAGGACAGGGGGTAACTATGGCTACACCTTC.

V and J are TRBV6-1 and TRBJ2-7, with D possibly TRBD2 on 6 matching bases. This CDR3 spans 14 amino acids. V lost 7 bases to trimming and J lost 0 bases, with 13 bases between them. Germline CDR1 reads MNHNS; CDR2 reads SASEGT. Written as DNA, the CDR3 is TGTGCCAGCAAGGCGGGGACGGCCTCCTACGAGCAGTACTTC. This gives the protein CASKAGTASYEQYF.

The chain is built from TRBV18 and TRBJ2-5; TRBD2 aligns across 8 bases. V dropped 1 base and J dropped 7; count of bases not matched to a gene: 8. The CDR3 sequence is 15 residues long. CDR1 KGHSH and CDR2 LQKENI come from the germline V gene. The CDR3 here is CASSPLVGTRGTQYF. DNA of the CDR3: TGTGCCAGCTCACCACTCGTAGGGACTAGAGGGACCCAGTACTTC.

The chain links TRBV30 to TRBJ2-7; D may be TRBD1 (6 bases). V was clipped by 6 bases and J by 2 bases, with 20 bases between them. CDR1 and CDR2 from the germline V gene are GTSNPN and SVGIG (reference sequence). CDR3 size: 15 residues. As DNA, the CDR3 is TGTGCCTGCCAAAAACTAGGGGGTCCCACCTACGAGCAGTACTTC. It is translated as CACQKLGGPTYEQYF.

The chain employs TRBV28 and TRBJ2-1, with D perhaps matching TRBD2 (5 bases). Germline CDR1 and CDR2: MDHEN and SYDVKM. The V and J ends lost 6 bases and 6 bases respectively, with 12 bases between them. The CDR3 runs 13 residues. The CDR3 sequence: CASRGFGVNEQFF. The CDR3 DNA sequence: TGTGCCAGCAGGGGGTTCGGGGTCAATGAGCAGTTCTTC.

In its sample, this clone was seen many times. V gene TRBV19 combines with J gene TRBJ1-5; D is ambiguous. The germline V gene has CDR1 LNHDA and CDR2 SQIVND (reference sequence). This CDR3 comprises 14 residues. V lost 10 bases and J lost 1, with 14 bases in between. For the CDR3, the DNA is TGTGCCACGAACAGCCATATCAGCAATCAGCCCCAGCATTTT. It is translated as CATNSHISNQPQHF.